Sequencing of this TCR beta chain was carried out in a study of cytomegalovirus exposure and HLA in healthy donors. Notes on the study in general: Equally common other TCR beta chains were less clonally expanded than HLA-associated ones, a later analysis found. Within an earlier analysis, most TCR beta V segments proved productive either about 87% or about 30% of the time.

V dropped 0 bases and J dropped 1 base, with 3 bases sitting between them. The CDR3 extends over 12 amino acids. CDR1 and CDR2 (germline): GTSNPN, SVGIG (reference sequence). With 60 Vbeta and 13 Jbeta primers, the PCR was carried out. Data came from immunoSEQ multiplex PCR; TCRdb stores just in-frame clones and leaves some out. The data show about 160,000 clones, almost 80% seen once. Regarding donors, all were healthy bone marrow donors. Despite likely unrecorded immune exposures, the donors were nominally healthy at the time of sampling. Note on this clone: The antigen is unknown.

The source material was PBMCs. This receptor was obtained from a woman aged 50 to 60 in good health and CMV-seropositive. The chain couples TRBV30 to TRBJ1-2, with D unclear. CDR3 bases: TGTGCCTGGAGTGTACTTAACTATGGCTACACCTTC. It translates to CAWSVLNYGYTF.